These T cell receptor beta chains were read from a single sample in a study of quantifying T cell responses using KT2 cells. A single record per CDR3 protein comes from TCRdb applying MiXCR to the UMI-ligation and nested PCR reads. The sample shows approximately 54,000 distinct CDR3 sequences, around a tenth of them seen only once. The sample was PBMCs spiked with cells of the T cell clone KT2. These receptors originate from a human donor. CDR3s include the opening cysteine and the closing phenylalanine or tryptophan. D genes are given only for firm matches. Clone size is not always given. Where it is, it says once, few, many or a class for expanded clones.

CDR3: CSAWAVLEQFF
DNA: TGCAGTGCGTGGGCGGTACTTGAGCAGTTCTTC
D: NA
size: NA
J: TRBJ2-1
V: TRBV20-1

CDR3: CASPDRANYGYTF
DNA: TGTGCCAGCCCCGACAGGGCGAACTATGGCTACACCTTC
D: NA
size: few
J: TRBJ1-2
V: TRBV12-1

CDR3: CASSRLAGGQGEQFF
DNA: TGTGCCAGCAGCCGCCTAGCGGGGGGGCAAGGTGAGCAGTTCTTC
D: TRBD2
size: NA
J: TRBJ2-1
V: TRBV7-3

CDR3: CASRWGGTEAFF
DNA: TGTGCCAGCAGATGGGGGGGGACTGAAGCTTTCTTT
D: NA
size: few
J: TRBJ1-1
V: TRBV6-6

CDR3: CSARGTSGGPDSYEQYF
DNA: TGCAGTGCTAGAGGGACTAGCGGGGGCCCAGACTCCTACGAGCAGTACTTC
D: TRBD2
size: NA
J: TRBJ2-7
V: TRBV20-1

CDR3: CASRGRNNQPQHF
DNA: TGTGCCAGCAGGGGCAGAAATAATCAGCCCCAGCATTTT
D: NA
size: few
J: TRBJ1-5
V: TRBV6-5

CDR3: CASNPFRRDSGYTF
DNA: TGTGCCAGCAACCCCTTTCGACGAGACAGTGGCTACACCTTC
D: NA
size: NA
J: TRBJ1-2
V: TRBV7-2

CDR3: CASSQRGPGVTQYF
DNA: TGTGCCAGCAGCCAACGGGGGCCCGGGGTGACCCAGTACTTC
D: NA
size: few
J: TRBJ2-5
V: TRBV4-2

CDR3: CSVWGQTEAFF
DNA: TGCAGCGTTTGGGGACAGACTGAAGCTTTCTTT
D: TRBD1
size: many
J: TRBJ1-1
V: TRBV29-1

CDR3: CSVADSPSGNTIYF
DNA: TGCAGCGTGGCAGACAGTCCATCTGGAAACACCATATATTTT
D: NA
size: few
J: TRBJ1-3
V: TRBV29-1

CDR3: CAIRGDDYEQYF
DNA: TGTGCCATCAGAGGGGATGACTACGAGCAGTACTTC
D: NA
size: many
J: TRBJ2-7
V: TRBV10-3

CDR3: CSAYGGEGVTEAFF
DNA: TGCAGTGCCTACGGGGGGGAAGGAGTCACTGAAGCTTTCTTT
D: NA
size: many
J: TRBJ1-1
V: TRBV20-1

CDR3: CATRRIHRDKETQYF
DNA: TGTGCCACCAGAAGGATACACAGGGACAAAGAGACCCAGTACTTC
D: NA
size: many
J: TRBJ2-5
V: TRBV6-1

CDR3: CASSERGSSYNEQFF
DNA: TGTGCCAGCAGTGAGCGAGGGAGCTCCTACAATGAGCAGTTCTTC
D: NA
size: once
J: TRBJ2-1
V: TRBV25-1

CDR3: CASTPGQSGANVLTF
DNA: TGTGCCAGCACCCCCGGACAGTCTGGGGCCAACGTCCTGACTTTC
D: NA
size: few
J: TRBJ2-6
V: TRBV12-3/TRBV12-4

CDR3: CAISISSSGYSTDTQYF
DNA: TGTGCCATCAGTATTTCTTCTAGCGGGTATAGCACAGATACGCAGTATTTT
D: TRBD2
size: NA
J: TRBJ2-3
V: TRBV10-3

CDR3: CATSDLSSGMNEQFF
DNA: TGTGCCACCAGTGATTTGTCTAGCGGGATGAATGAGCAGTTCTTC
D: TRBD2
size: NA
J: TRBJ2-1
V: TRBV24-1

CDR3: CASSLSGMGTEAFF
DNA: TGTGCCAGCAGTTTATCAGGGATGGGCACTGAAGCTTTCTTT
D: NA
size: many
J: TRBJ1-1
V: TRBV27

CDR3: CASSEGDSQETQYF
DNA: TGTGCCAGCAGTGAGGGGGACAGCCAAGAGACCCAGTACTTC
D: TRBD1
size: many
J: TRBJ2-5
V: TRBV6-5

CDR3: CASSLQGEEEVHTEAFF
DNA: TGTGCCAGCAGTTTACAGGGGGAGGAAGAGGTACACACTGAAGCTTTCTTT
D: TRBD1
size: few
J: TRBJ1-1
V: TRBV6-6

CDR3: CASGLVPTGYDSDTQYF
DNA: TGTGCTAGTGGTTTGGTTCCCACAGGGTATGACTCAGATACGCAGTATTTT
D: NA
size: NA
J: TRBJ2-3
V: TRBV12-5

CDR3: CASSWTNSGANVLTF
DNA: TGTGCCAGCAGTTGGACAAACTCTGGGGCCAACGTCCTGACTTTC
D: NA
size: few
J: TRBJ2-6
V: TRBV6-2/TRBV6-3

CDR3: CASSQGSTVRLLRGYTF
DNA: TGTGCCAGCAGCCAAGGGTCCACAGTGCGGCTGTTACGTGGCTACACCTTC
D: NA
size: few
J: TRBJ1-2
V: TRBV3-1

CDR3: CSARRSRDTEAFF
DNA: TGCAGTGCTAGAAGGAGTCGGGACACTGAAGCTTTCTTT
D: NA
size: NA
J: TRBJ1-1
V: TRBV20-1

CDR3: CASSLLSGWGDSNEQFF
DNA: TGTGCCAGCAGCTTACTCTCAGGTTGGGGGGACAGCAATGAGCAGTTCTTC
D: NA
size: many
J: TRBJ2-1
V: TRBV12-3/TRBV12-4

CDR3: CASSLGGRAPENQYF
DNA: TGTGCCAGCAGCTTAGGAGGGAGGGCCCCCGAGAACCAGTACTTC
D: TRBD2
size: NA
J: TRBJ2-5
V: TRBV5-4

CDR3: CASSQQGPNTEAFF
DNA: TGTGCCAGCAGTCAACAGGGACCGAACACTGAAGCTTTCTTT
D: NA
size: once
J: TRBJ1-1
V: TRBV12-3/TRBV12-4

CDR3: CSARTGDSSEAFF
DNA: TGCAGCGCGAGGACAGGGGATTCTTCTGAAGCTTTCTTT
D: TRBD1
size: NA
J: TRBJ1-1
V: TRBV29-1

CDR3: CASSQGSGQGRNQPQHF
DNA: TGTGCCAGCAGCCAAGGCTCCGGACAGGGACGAAATCAGCCCCAGCATTTT
D: TRBD1
size: NA
J: TRBJ1-5
V: TRBV3-1

CDR3: CASSYRAPYEQYF
DNA: TGTGCCAGCAGCTACCGGGCGCCCTACGAGCAGTACTTC
D: NA
size: few
J: TRBJ2-7
V: TRBV27

CDR3: CASSVPYGFEETQYF
DNA: TGTGCCAGCAGTGTCCCGTATGGATTTGAGGAGACCCAGTACTTC
D: NA
size: few
J: TRBJ2-5
V: TRBV2

CDR3: CASSFDSTDTQYF
DNA: TGCGCCAGCAGCTTTGACAGCACAGATACGCAGTATTTT
D: NA
size: few
J: TRBJ2-3
V: TRBV5-1

CDR3: CASKREFDYNEQFF
DNA: TGTGCCAGCAAAAGGGAGTTCGACTACAATGAGCAGTTCTTC
D: NA
size: NA
J: TRBJ2-1
V: TRBV6-2/TRBV6-3

CDR3: CASSLSNNVQHF
DNA: TGTGCCAGCAGCTTATCCAACAACGTCCAGCATTTT
D: NA
size: many
J: TRBJ1-5
V: TRBV7-9

CDR3: CASRSSGTDTQYF
DNA: TGTGCCAGCAGAAGTTCTGGCACAGATACGCAGTATTTT
D: NA
size: few
J: TRBJ2-3
V: TRBV6-4

CDR3: CSARAFGTSGHNEQFF
DNA: TGCAGTGCTAGAGCCTTCGGGACTAGCGGCCACAATGAGCAGTTCTTC
D: TRBD2
size: few
J: TRBJ2-1
V: TRBV20-1

CDR3: CASSPRGVGEPQHF
DNA: TGTGCCAGCAGCCCGAGGGGGGTCGGAGAGCCCCAGCATTTT
D: NA
size: many
J: TRBJ1-5
V: TRBV11-2

CDR3: CASRLTSEETQYF
DNA: TGTGCCAGCAGGCTCACTAGCGAAGAGACCCAGTACTTC
D: TRBD2
size: NA
J: TRBJ2-5
V: TRBV6-5

CDR3: CASSLTQFRNIQYF
DNA: TGCGCCAGCAGCTTGACACAGTTCCGAAACATTCAGTACTTC
D: NA
size: NA
J: TRBJ2-4
V: TRBV5-1

CDR3: CSATPREGGNQPQHF
DNA: TGCAGTGCCACTCCCCGGGAGGGAGGCAATCAGCCCCAGCATTTT
D: NA
size: many
J: TRBJ1-5
V: TRBV20-1

CDR3: CSATSGGNTGELFF
DNA: TGCAGTGCTACTAGCGGGGGGAACACCGGGGAGCTGTTTTTT
D: TRBD2
size: few
J: TRBJ2-2
V: TRBV20-1

CDR3: CASSGHSNQPQHF
DNA: TGTGCCAGCAGCGGGCATAGCAATCAGCCCCAGCATTTT
D: NA
size: NA
J: TRBJ1-5
V: TRBV27

CDR3: CATSDPTGGEYNEQFF
DNA: TGTGCCACCAGTGACCCAACAGGGGGGGAGTACAATGAGCAGTTCTTC
D: NA
size: few
J: TRBJ2-1
V: TRBV24-1

CDR3: CATSSGTGDSRNYGYTF
DNA: TGTGCCACCAGTTCCGGGACAGGGGACAGCAGAAACTATGGCTACACCTTC
D: TRBD1
size: NA
J: TRBJ1-2
V: TRBV24-1

CDR3: CASTPGQGHQPQHF
DNA: TGTGCCAGCACTCCCGGACAGGGCCATCAGCCCCAGCATTTT
D: TRBD1
size: NA
J: TRBJ1-5
V: TRBV28

CDR3: CSARDSGLAGYNEQFF
DNA: TGCAGTGCTAGAGACTCCGGACTAGCGGGATACAATGAGCAGTTCTTC
D: TRBD2
size: many
J: TRBJ2-1
V: TRBV20-1

CDR3: CASSAGTGGGYGYTF
DNA: TGTGCCAGCAGCGCCGGGACAGGGGGCGGTTATGGCTACACCTTC
D: TRBD1
size: many
J: TRBJ1-2
V: TRBV7-6

CDR3: CSAAQEGGGSYEQYF
DNA: TGCAGTGCTGCTCAGGAAGGCGGCGGCTCCTACGAGCAGTACTTC
D: NA
size: many
J: TRBJ2-7
V: TRBV20-1

CDR3: CASSLAPGDYGYTF
DNA: TGTGCCAGCAGCTTAGCGCCAGGGGACTATGGCTACACCTTC
D: NA
size: NA
J: TRBJ1-2
V: TRBV7-9

CDR3: CASRTLRDRGLGIQYF
DNA: TGTGCCAGCAGAACCCTCCGGGACAGGGGGCTAGGCATTCAGTACTTC
D: TRBD1
size: many
J: TRBJ2-4
V: TRBV11-2

CDR3: CASSFGTGTYNEQFF
DNA: TGTGCCAGCAGTTTCGGGACAGGGACCTACAATGAGCAGTTCTTC
D: TRBD1
size: NA
J: TRBJ2-1
V: TRBV12-3/TRBV12-4

CDR3: CSVEVAGVGTGELFF
DNA: TGCAGCGTTGAGGTAGCGGGAGTAGGTACCGGGGAGCTGTTTTTT
D: TRBD2
size: few
J: TRBJ2-2
V: TRBV29-1

CDR3: CASMGYEQYF
DNA: TGTGCCAGCATGGGCTACGAGCAGTACTTC
D: NA
size: many
J: TRBJ2-7
V: TRBV12-3/TRBV12-4